This entry lists 5 T cell receptor beta chains sequenced from one sample in a study of blood T cell repertoires in COVID-19. The protocol was immunoSEQ multiplex PCR, while the TCRdb copy is restricted to in-frame clones and leaves out a portion. Of about 440,000 clones in the sample, around 91% were seen once. Sequenced: PBMCs or T cells enriched from blood (not recorded which). Every receptor here comes from a man younger than 30 who had recovered from COVID-19.

The chain joins TRBV6-5 to TRBJ1-3; TRBD1 matches at 9 bases. V gave up 4 bases and J gave up 1 base; unmatched junction bases: 5. This CDR3 is built from 16 residues. Germline V gives CDR1 MNHEY, CDR2 SVGAGI. The chain's CDR3 is CASSFGTGSSGNTIYF. In DNA, the CDR3 is TGTGCCAGCAGTTTCGGGACAGGGAGTTCTGGAAACACCATATATTTT.

This CDR3 reads CASSRQGSTEAFF. For the CDR3, the DNA is TGTGCCAGCAGCCGACAGGGGTCCACTGAAGCTTTCTTT. This sequence joins TRBV6-5 and TRBJ1-1, with 8 bases that match TRBD1. J lost 4 bases, V lost 6 bases, and 4 bases had no gene match. The CDR3 is 13 residues long. Germline CDR1 reads MNHEY; CDR2 reads SVGAGI.

This chain uses TRBV5-1 with TRBJ2-1, with 12 bases aligning to TRBD2. Germline-derived CDR1 and CDR2 are SGHRS and YFSETQ. CDR3 length: 14 residues. The V gene end was trimmed by 4 bases and the J gene end by 7 bases; junction bases not matched to a gene: 3. The DNA of the CDR3 is TGCGCCAGCAGCGGCACTAGCGGGGGGAATGAGCAGTTCTTC. It specifies CASSGTSGGNEQFF.

The chain uses TRBV6-5 and TRBJ1-5, with D unresolved. Germline V lookup: CDR1 MNHEY, CDR2 SVGAGI. The CDR3 totals 14 residues. With 7 bases removed from V and 1 base from J, the gap between germline ends came to 11 bases. CDR3 bases: TGTGCCAGCACGCCACTCTCCAGCAATCAGCCCCAGCATTTT. It specifies CASTPLSSNQPQHF.

The V call is TRBV15, the J call TRBJ2-5; 12 bases fit TRBD2. This CDR3 region has 17 residues. V lost 5 bases and J lost 4; bases outside the gene matches: 11. Germline V gene data show CDR1 as LNHNV and CDR2 as YYDKDF (reference sequence). CDR3 residues: CATSPRLAGALVETQYF. CDR3 bases: TGTGCCACCAGCCCTCGACTAGCGGGAGCTCTAGTAGAGACCCAGTACTTC.